Here is one T cell receptor beta chain with its context. Its specific antigen is unknown. No base-level quality is on record; no much larger clone is a single base apart. The cohort comprised fewer than 750 healthy bone marrow donors. Cohort members were all nominally healthy when sampled, although unrecorded immune exposures were likely present. The donor was CMV seronegative and was included in the group of about 400 seronegative cohort members. Every donor gave a peripheral blood sample, and the peripheral blood mononuclear cells from that sample were used for TCR beta sequencing. Genomic DNA extraction from the blood cell samples was performed with the Qiagen DNeasy Blood Extraction Kit. Library preparation was by the immunoSEQ multiplex PCR assay. For the multiplex PCR, a mixture combining 60 forward primers for TCR Vbeta segments and 13 reverse primers for TCR Jbeta segments was used. A multiplex PCR assay on genomic DNA amplified the CDR3 region of rearranged TCR beta genes. On the Illumina HiSeq System, the amplified TCR beta libraries were sequenced as 87-base-pair reads. The published analysis was carried out like this. A later analysis tallied some 79 million unique TCR beta chains across the approximately 670 repertoires, and approximately 12 million of those chains were shared by two or more donors. A nearest-neighbor algorithm error-corrected the raw reads and collapsed the reads into unique sequences, merging closely related sequences to remove PCR and sequencing errors. CDR3 sequences were aligned to IMGT reference sequences to assign V, D and J gene segments. For a sequence to be retained, a match of at least six nucleotides was required to both a V gene segment and a J gene segment. A rearrangement was called productive if the CDR3 had no stop codons and remained in frame with V and J, and every other rearrangement was called non-productive. Following IMGT convention, CDR3 was defined as the stretch from the second conserved V-encoded cysteine to the conserved J-encoded phenylalanine. The earlier analysis of about 620 of the donors excluded sequences that lacked an unambiguous match to a single V gene segment. An earlier analysis of several hundred of the donors classified V segments as functional when productive rearrangements were above 56.7% and as segregating when the standard deviation between donors was above 5%. A statistical classification framework was developed to diagnose cytomegalovirus status using the catalog of TCR beta chain sequences. In a later analysis, TCR nucleotide sequences were compared against IMGT/GENE-DB human TR gene sequences so that V and J genes could be assigned. In a later analysis, CDR3 sequences and most-parsimonious VDJ recombination scenarios were assigned using the TCRdist pipeline. A later analysis defined each TCR beta chain by its CDR3 amino acid sequence plus V-gene family, and excluded reads lacking a unique V-gene family. A later analysis removed over 500 highly shared, low-generation-probability nucleotide sequences to deal with suspected cross-contamination and a sequencing artifact. In a later analysis, a clonal expansion index for each public chain was calculated from normalized within-repertoire ranks of inferred template counts. In a later analysis, generation probabilities were computed with a VDJ recombination model fitted to out-of-frame rearrangements, and the resulting probabilities were checked against IGoR. In a later analysis, TCR-TCR, TCR-HLA and TCR-CMV co-occurrence was scored with hypergeometric tests, and a repertoire-size bias correction was applied to TCR pairs. In a later analysis, false discovery rates were estimated by permuting HLA or CMV assignments 20 times. In a later analysis, co-occurring TCRs were grouped with DBSCAN, and TCRdist sequence similarity was added when clustering was performed within HLA-allele-positive subsets. For co-occurrence clustering, repertoires with fewer than 30,000 or more than 120,000 public chains were excluded, along with roughly 5 repertoires with anomalous nucleotide sharing. This immuneACCESS table, as held by TCRdb, lists in-frame sequences with V and J called but not all clones. Of the missing ones, under half trace to an unresolved V gene in checked studies; the others have no known cause. V, J and clone size are taken as reported in that table, and D and trimming were inferred from the DNA itself. The sample profile shows approximately 100,000 clones; roughly 85% of them were found once. The ten largest make up about 3.4% of the sample.

Inclusive of the bounding cysteine and phenylalanine, the CDR3 is 16 residues long. This entry keeps only the CDR3 DNA: 48 bases, framed from base 1. This sample is part of a study of cytomegalovirus exposure and HLA in healthy donors (TCRdb year 2017). As for the study more broadly: According to an earlier analysis of around 600 of the donors, about 179 million T cells yielded roughly 110 million unique TCR beta sequences and around 300 Gb of sequence data. About 280 gigabases of sequencing data and roughly 80 million unique TCR sequences made up an early release that covered some 640 HLA-typed donors. Of the roughly 400 genotyped donors, around 81% fell in the genetic ancestry cluster associated with self-reported Caucasian donors. The aim of the study was to test whether cataloging public T cell receptors could identify signatures of past pathogen exposure. The study used immunosequencing to profile the T cell repertoires of 670 or so subjects and linked those repertoires to cytomegalovirus serostatus. A separate validation cohort of some 130 different subjects was used in addition to the 666-subject first cohort. To predict cytomegalovirus infection status, the study combined high-throughput TCR immunosequencing, statistical association of individual TCRs with disease status, and machine learning. To study patterns of TCR occurrence, a later analysis re-analyzed previously published TCR beta repertoires from 550 to 800 donors and added high-resolution HLA genotyping. The later analysis used no new phenotypic data to find candidate immune exposures, relying instead on TCR beta sequences and their occurrence across donors. An earlier analysis of several hundred of the donors used high-throughput TCR beta sequencing to judge whether each TCR beta V gene segment behaved as functional or pseudogenic. Alongside the repertoire data, information on donor age, sex, ethnicity and CMV serostatus was compiled. A later genetic analysis took genome-wide SNP genotypes for about 55% of the roughly 700 donors and used that subset as a discovery cohort. All discovery cohort repertoires had been generated on a single sequencing platform. HLA typing covered class I and class II loci at four-digit resolution. The number of donors typed differed by locus, with about 629-640 for A, B, C, DRB1 and DQB1, roughly 550 for DQA1, about 610 for DPA1, and approximately 470 for DPB1. Because of strong linkage in the cohort, roughly five DR-DQ haplotypes were treated as single units for association and clustering. Across about 380 genotyped donors of the cohort, an average of roughly 230,000 unique TCR beta nucleotide sequences per donor were sequenced, and roughly 20% of those sequences were non-productive.

Beyond this particular receptor, the publication reports: The study listed around 160 TCR beta chains as associated with cytomegalovirus. In a later analysis, the rate of TCR association differed among HLA loci, with DRB1 alleles having the most associated TCRs and HLA-C alleles having the fewest. HLA typing was unavailable for some donors at each locus, so association tests used only the typed subset. The earlier analysis of fewer than 750 of the donors excluded 15 to 20 rarely observed V segments, including chromosome 9 orphons, because counts were too low. When HLA alleles, especially DR and DQ, strongly co-occurred, attributing TCR associations to individual alleles was difficult. Several of the top co-occurrence clusters appeared to be linked to parvovirus B19, influenza, CMV and Epstein-Barr virus, according to a later analysis. Compared with equally common non-associated chains, HLA-associated TCR beta chains in a later analysis were more clonally expanded and had lower generation probabilities. Presence/absence analyses assumed roughly uniform sequencing depth across donors, an assumption that may not hold. At a false discovery rate of 0.05, a later analysis linked fewer than 20,000 TCR beta sequences to specific HLA alleles. An association between a missense DCLRE1C variant and V-gene and J-gene trimming of TCR beta chains was found in a later genetic analysis and replicated in an independent cohort. The authors suggested that the approach could potentially be extended to other disease states and immunological phenotypes. A cluster of highly shared sequence variants was judged likely to be a technical artifact of the sequencing pipeline. In an earlier analysis of roughly 560 of the donors, most TCR beta V segments were observed in productive rearrangements about 90% or about 30% of the time, broadly matching IMGT annotations. In a later genetic analysis, fewer N-insertions in productive TCRs were reported among donors in an Asian-associated ancestry cluster than the approximately 710-donor mean. Immune exposure information for the cohort was limited to CMV serostatus. In this cohort, only TCR beta chains were sequenced, and detectable features were limited by the absence of alpha or paired-chain data. In vitro tests confirmed that a few of the cytomegalovirus-associated TCR beta chains recognize cytomegalovirus antigens. A further reported finding was that TCR beta sequences accurately predicted the HLA-A and HLA-B alleles for most subjects in the first cohort. Across donors, most TCR sequences were observed very rarely, whereas some public TCRs were present in many individuals. Because the 87-base-pair reads could not distinguish some IMGT-functional V segments, including TRBV6-2 and TRBV6-3, those segments were excluded. Linkage disequilibrium might explain the correlated functional status among segregating V segments, but an unknown experimental factor could not be ruled out. In both the original and validation cohorts, the classifier was reported to diagnose cytomegalovirus status with high specificity and sensitivity. A later analysis found that most CMV-associated TCR beta chains appeared HLA-restricted, with HLA associations seemingly driven largely by CMV exposure.

This receptor chain uses TRBV21-1 and TRBJ2-3; the table calls TRBD2, which could not be checked here. TRBV21-1 is noted as a pseudogene. The receptor was derived from a middle-aged woman in good health and CMV-seronegative. Source material: PBMCs. At the DNA level, the sequence is TGTGCCAGCAGCAAAGTTGGACTAGCGGGGGCCCTAACGCAGTATTTT. Translated, this is CASSKVGLAGALTQYF.